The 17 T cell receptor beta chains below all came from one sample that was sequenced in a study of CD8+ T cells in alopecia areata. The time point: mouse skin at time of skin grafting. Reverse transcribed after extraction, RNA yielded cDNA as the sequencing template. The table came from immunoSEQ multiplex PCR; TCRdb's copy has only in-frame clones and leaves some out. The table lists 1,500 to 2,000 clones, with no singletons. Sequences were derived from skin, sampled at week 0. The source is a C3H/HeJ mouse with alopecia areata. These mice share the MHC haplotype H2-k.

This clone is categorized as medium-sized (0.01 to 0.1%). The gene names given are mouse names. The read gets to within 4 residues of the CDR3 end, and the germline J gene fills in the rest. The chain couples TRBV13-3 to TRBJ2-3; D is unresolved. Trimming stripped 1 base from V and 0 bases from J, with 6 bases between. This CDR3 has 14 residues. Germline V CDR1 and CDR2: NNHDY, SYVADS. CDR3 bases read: TGTGCCAGCAGTGATTTACACAGTGCAGAA. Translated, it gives CASSDLHSAE. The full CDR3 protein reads CASSDLHSAETLYF.

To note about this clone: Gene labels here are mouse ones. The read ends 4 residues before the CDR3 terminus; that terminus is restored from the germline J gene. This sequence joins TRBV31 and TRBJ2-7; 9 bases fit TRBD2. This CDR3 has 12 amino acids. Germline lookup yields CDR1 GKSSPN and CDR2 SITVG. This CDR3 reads CAWIGGAHEQYF. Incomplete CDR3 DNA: TGTGCCTGGATTGGGGGGGCCCAT.

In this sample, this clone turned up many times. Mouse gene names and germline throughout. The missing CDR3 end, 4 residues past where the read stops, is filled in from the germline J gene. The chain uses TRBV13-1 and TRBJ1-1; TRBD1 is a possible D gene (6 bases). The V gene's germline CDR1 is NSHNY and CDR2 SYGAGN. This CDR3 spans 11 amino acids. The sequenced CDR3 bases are TGTGCCGGGGACTGGGGGCGA. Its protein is CAGDWGR. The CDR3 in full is CAGDWGREVFF.

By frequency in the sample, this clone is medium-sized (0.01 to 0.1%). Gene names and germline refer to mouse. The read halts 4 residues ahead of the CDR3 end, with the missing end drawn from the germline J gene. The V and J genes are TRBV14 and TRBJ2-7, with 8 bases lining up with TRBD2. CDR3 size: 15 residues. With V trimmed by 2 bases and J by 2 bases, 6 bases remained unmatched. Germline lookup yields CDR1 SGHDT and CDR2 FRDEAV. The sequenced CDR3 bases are TGTGCCAGCAGTTTAGGGGGGGGCCGGACCTAT. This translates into CASSLGGGRTY. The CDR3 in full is CASSLGGGRTYEQYF.

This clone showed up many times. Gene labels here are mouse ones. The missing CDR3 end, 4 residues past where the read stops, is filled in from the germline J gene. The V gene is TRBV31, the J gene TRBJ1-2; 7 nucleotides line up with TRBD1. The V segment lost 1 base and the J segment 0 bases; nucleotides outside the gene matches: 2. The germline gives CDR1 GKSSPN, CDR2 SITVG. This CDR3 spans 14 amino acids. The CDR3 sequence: CAWSRDSTNSDYTF. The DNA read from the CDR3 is TGTGCCTGGAGTCGGGACAGTACAAACTCC.

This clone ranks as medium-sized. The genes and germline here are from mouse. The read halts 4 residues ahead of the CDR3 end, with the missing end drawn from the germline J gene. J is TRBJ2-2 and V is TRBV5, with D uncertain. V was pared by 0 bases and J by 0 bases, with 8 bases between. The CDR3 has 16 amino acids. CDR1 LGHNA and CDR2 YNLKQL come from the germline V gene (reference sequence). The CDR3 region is CASSQERHTNTGQLYF. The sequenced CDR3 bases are TGTGCCAGCAGCCAAGAGAGACACACAAACACCGGG.

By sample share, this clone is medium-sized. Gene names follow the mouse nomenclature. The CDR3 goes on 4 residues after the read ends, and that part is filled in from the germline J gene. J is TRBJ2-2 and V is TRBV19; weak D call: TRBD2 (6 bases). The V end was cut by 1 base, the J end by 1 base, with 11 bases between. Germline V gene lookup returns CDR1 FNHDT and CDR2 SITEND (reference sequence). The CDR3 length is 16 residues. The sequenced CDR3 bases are TGTGCCAGCAGTATAATGGGGGAGGGAAACACCGGG. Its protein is CASSIMGEGNTG. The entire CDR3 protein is CASSIMGEGNTGQLYF.

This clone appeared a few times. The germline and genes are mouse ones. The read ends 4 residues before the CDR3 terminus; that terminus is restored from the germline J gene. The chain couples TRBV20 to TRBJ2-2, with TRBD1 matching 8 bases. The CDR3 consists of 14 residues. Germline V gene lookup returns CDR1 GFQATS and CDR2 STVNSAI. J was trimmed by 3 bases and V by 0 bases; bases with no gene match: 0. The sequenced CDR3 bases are TGTGGTGCTAGGGACAGGGGGCACACCGGG. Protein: CGARDRGHTG. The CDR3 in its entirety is CGARDRGHTGQLYF.

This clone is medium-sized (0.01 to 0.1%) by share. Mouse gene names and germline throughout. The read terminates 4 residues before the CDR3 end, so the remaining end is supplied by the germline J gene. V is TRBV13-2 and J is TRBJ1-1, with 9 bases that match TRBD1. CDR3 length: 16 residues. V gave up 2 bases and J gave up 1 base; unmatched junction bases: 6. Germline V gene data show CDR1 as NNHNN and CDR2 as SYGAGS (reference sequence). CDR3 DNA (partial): TGTGCCAGCGGTGAGCCCTGGACAGGGGAAAACACA. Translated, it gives CASGEPWTGENT. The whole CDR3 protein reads CASGEPWTGENTEVFF.

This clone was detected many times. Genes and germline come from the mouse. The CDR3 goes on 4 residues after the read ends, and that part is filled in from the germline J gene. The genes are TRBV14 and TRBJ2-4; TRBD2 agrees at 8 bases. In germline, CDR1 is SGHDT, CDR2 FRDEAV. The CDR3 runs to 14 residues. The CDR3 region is CASSFGGGANTLYF. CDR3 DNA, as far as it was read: TGTGCCAGCAGTTTCGGGGGGGGCGCGAAC.

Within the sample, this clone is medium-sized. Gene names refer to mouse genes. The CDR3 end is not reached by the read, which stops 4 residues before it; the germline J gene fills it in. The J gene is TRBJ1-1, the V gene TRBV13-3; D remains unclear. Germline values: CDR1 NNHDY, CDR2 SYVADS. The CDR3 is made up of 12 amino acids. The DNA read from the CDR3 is TGTGCCAGCAGTGATGAAACACCA. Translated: CASSDETP. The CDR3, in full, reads CASSDETPEVFF.

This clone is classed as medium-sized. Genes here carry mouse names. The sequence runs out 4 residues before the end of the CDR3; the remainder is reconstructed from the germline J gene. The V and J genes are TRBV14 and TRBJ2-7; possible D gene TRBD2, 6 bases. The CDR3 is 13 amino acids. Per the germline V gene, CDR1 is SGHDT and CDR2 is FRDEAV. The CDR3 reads CASRPGTFYEQYF. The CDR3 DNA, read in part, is TGTGCCAGCAGGCCCGGGACTTTTTAT.

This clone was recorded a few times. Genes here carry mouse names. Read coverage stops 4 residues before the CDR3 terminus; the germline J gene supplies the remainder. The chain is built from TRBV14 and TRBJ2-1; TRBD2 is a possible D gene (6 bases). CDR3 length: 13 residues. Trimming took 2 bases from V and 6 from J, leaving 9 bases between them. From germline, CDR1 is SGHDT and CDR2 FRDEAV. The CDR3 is CASSLRDFAEQFF. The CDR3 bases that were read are TGTGCCAGCAGTTTGCGGGACTTTGCT.

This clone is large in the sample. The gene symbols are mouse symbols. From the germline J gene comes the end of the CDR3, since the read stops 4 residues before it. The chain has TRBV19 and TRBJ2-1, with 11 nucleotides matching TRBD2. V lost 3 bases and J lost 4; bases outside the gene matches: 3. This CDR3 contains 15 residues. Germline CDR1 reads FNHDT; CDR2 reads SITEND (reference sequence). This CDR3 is CASSNRDWGYAEQFF. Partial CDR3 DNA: TGTGCCAGCAGTAACCGGGACTGGGGGTATGCT.

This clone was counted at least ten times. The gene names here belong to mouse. The CDR3 bases that were read are TGTGCCAGCAGCCAAGGGGGGGTCTATGCT. Translation: CASSQGGVYA. The complete CDR3 protein is CASSQGGVYAEQFF. The chain employs TRBV5 and TRBJ2-1, with a tentative D call TRBD2 (6 bases). The read comes to an end 4 residues before the CDR3 does, leaving the germline J gene to fill in the end. The germline V gene encodes CDR1 LGHNA and CDR2 YNLKQL (reference sequence). With 1 base removed from V and 3 bases from J, the gap between germline ends came to 7 bases. This CDR3 is 14 amino acids long.

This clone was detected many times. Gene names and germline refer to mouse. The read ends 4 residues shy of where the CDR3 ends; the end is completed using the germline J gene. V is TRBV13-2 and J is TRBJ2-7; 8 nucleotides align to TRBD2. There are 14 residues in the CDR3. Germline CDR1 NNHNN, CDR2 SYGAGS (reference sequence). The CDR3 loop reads CASGDLGGGDEQYF. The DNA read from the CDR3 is TGTGCCAGCGGTGATCTTGGGGGGGGCGAT.

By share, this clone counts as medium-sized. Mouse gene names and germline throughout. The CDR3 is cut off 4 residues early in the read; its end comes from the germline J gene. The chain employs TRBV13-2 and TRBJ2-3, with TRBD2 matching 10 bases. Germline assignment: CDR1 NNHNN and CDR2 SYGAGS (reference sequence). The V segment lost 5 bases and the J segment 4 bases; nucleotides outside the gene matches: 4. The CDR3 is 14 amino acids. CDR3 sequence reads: CASGSGGATETLYF. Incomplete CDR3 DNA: TGTGCCAGCGGGTCTGGGGGGGCGACAGAA.